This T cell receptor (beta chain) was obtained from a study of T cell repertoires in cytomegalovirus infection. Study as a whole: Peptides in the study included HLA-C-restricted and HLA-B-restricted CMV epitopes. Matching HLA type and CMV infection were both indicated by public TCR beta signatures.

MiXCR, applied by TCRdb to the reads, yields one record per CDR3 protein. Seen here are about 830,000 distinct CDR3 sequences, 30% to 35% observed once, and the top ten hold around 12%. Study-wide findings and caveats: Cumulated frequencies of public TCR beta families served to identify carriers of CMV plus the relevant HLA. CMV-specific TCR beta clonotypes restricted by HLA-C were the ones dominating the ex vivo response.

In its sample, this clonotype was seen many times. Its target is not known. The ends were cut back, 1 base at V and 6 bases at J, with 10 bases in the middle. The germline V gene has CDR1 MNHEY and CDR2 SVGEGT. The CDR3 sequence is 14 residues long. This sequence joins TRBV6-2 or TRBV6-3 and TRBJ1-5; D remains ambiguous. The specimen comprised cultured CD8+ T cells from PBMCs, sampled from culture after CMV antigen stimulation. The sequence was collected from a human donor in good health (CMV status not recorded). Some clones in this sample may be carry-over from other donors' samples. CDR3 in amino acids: CASSYWEEGQPQHF. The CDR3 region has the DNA TGTGCCAGCAGTTACTGGGAGGAGGGTCAGCCCCAGCATTTT.